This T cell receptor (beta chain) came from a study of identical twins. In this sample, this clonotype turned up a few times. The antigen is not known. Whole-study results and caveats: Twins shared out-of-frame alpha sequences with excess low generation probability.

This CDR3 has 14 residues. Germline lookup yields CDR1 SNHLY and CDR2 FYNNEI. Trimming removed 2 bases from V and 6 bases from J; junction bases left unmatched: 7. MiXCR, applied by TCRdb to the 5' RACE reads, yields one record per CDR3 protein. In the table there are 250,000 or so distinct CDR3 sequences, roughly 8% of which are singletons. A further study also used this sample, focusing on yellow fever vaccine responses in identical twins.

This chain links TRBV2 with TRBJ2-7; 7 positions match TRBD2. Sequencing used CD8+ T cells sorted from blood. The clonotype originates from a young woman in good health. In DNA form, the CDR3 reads TGTGCCAGCAGTGAAAGGGAAGGGGAGGGCGAGCAGTACTTC. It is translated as CASSEREGEGEQYF.